One and the same sample provided the 23 T cell receptor beta chains below, sequenced in a study of Graves' ophthalmopathy and Graves' hyperthyroidism. Amplification of TCR beta CDR3 regions used RNA transcripts. Amplification began with first-round RT-PCR using HTBI primers, then second-round multiplex PCR was performed. TCRdb itself ran the multiplex PCR reads through MiXCR, one entry per CDR3 protein. The sample yields 620,000 or so distinct CDR3 sequences, 20% to 25% seen once. Sequenced sample: peripheral blood. The receptors were sampled from a woman aged 18-35 years with stable Graves' hyperthyroidism. Some clones in this sample may be carry-over from other donors' samples.

This chain uses TRBV5-1 with TRBJ2-2; D is uncertain. The ends were cut back, 0 bases at V and 5 bases at J, with 8 bases in the middle. Germline V gene data show CDR1 as SGHRS and CDR2 as YFSETQ. The CDR3 covers 14 residues. CDR3 DNA: TGCGCCAGCAGCTTGGCACACTCGACCGGGGAGCTGTTTTTT. Residues: CASSLAHSTGELFF.

A word on this clonotype: The missing conserved phenylalanine or tryptophan at the end of this CDR3 makes a read error likely. This chain joins TRBV5-1 and TRBJ1-1, with a weak D call TRBD1 (6 bases). The V end was cut by 4 bases, the J end by 5 bases, with 21 bases between. The CDR3 sequence is 16 residues long. In germline, CDR1 is SGHRS, CDR2 YFSETQ. The CDR3 sequence is CASSPRTRGRGTEAFL. The CDR3 DNA sequence: TGCGCCAGCAGCCCCCGGACCAGGGGAAGGGGAACTGAAGCTTTCTTG.

Only a few counts were recorded for this clonotype. The chain uses TRBV9 and TRBJ1-6; D is uncertain. The germline V and J ends were trimmed by 0 bases and 7 bases, with 8 bases remaining between them. Germline CDR1 and CDR2: SGDLS and YYNGEE. The CDR3 has 14 amino acids. DNA for the CDR3: TGTGCCAGCAGCGTAGACGGAGAGAATTCACCCCTCCACTTT. Translating gives CASSVDGENSPLHF.

This clonotype has ten or more counts. The chain recombines TRBV12-3 or TRBV12-4 with TRBJ2-5, with 14 bases that match TRBD2. The CDR3 length is 16 residues. The V and J ends lost 5 bases and 4 bases, in that order; junction bases with no gene match: 6. This chain's CDR3 is CASSPRLAGGLETQYF. CDR3 DNA: TGTGCCAGCAGTCCGCGACTAGCGGGGGGGCTAGAGACCCAGTACTTC.

This chain links TRBV5-1 with TRBJ1-1; D call uncertain. Germline V gene data show CDR1 as SGHRS and CDR2 as YFSETQ. Trimming removed 0 bases from V and 4 bases from J, with 7 bases in between. The CDR3 contains 13 residues. Here the CDR3 reads CASSLEATTEAFF. CDR3 nucleotides: TGCGCCAGCAGCTTGGAGGCAACCACTGAAGCTTTCTTT.

At least ten counts were recorded for this clonotype. The chain joins TRBV5-1 to TRBJ1-1, with TRBD1 matching over 9 bases. Germline CDR1 is SGHRS and CDR2 is YFSETQ. Trimming cost V 7 bases and J 0 bases; bases outside gene matches: 4. CDR3 length equals 14 residues. This chain's CDR3 is CASRDRDMNTEAFF. The DNA for the CDR3 is TGCGCCAGCCGGGACAGGGACATGAACACTGAAGCTTTCTTT.

The genes are TRBV2 and TRBJ2-4; tentative D call: TRBD2 (5 bases). The germline V gene encodes CDR1 SNHLY and CDR2 FYNNEI. Trimming pared 2 bases from V and 8 bases from J, leaving 16 bases between. This CDR3 has 15 amino acids. In DNA form, the CDR3 reads TGTGCCAGCAGTGAAAGTCAGGATCGGGGAGACATTCAGTACTTC. Translation gives CASSESQDRGDIQYF.

Comment on this clonotype: A read error may explain this, as a much larger clone is one base away. The CDR3 nucleotides read TGCGCCAGCACCCAAGTTCGGACAGTGAGCAATCAGCCCCAGCATTTT. Translation: CASTQVRTVSNQPQHF. The genes are TRBV4-1 and TRBJ1-5, with a weak D call TRBD1 (6 bases). Germline assignment: CDR1 MGHRA and CDR2 YSYEKL. This CDR3 region has 16 residues.

This clonotype was counted only a few times. This chain joins TRBV6-2 or TRBV6-3 and TRBJ1-1, with D possibly being TRBD1 (5 bases). V was trimmed by 4 bases and J by 0 bases, leaving 12 bases between them. The length of the CDR3 is 15 residues. Per germline, CDR1 MNHEY and CDR2 SVGEGT. The CDR3 region is CASSSLRGMNTEAFF. CDR3 sequence (DNA): TGTGCCAGCAGTTCCCTGAGGGGAATGAACACTGAAGCTTTCTTT.

The chain joins TRBV7-8 to TRBJ1-5, with TRBD1 matching 9 bases. The germline V gene has CDR1 SGHVS and CDR2 FQNEAQ. The CDR3 has 16 amino acids. J lost 7 bases, V lost 0 bases, and 7 bases had no gene match. The CDR3 DNA is TGTGCCAGCAGCTTAGCCCGGACAGGGGTGGAGCAGCCCCAGCATTTT. Translating gives CASSLARTGVEQPQHF.

This clonotype showed up just a few times. The chain couples TRBV19 to TRBJ1-1; 12 nucleotides align to TRBD1. The CDR3 contains 18 residues. V shed 4 bases and J 2 bases; nucleotides not matched to a gene: 11. Germline V gene sequence: CDR1 LNHDA, CDR2 SQIVND (reference sequence). The CDR3 protein is CASSRLPGDRGPNTEAFF. Here the CDR3 DNA reads TGTGCCAGTAGTAGGCTGCCGGGGGACAGGGGGCCAAACACTGAAGCTTTCTTT. The variable domain in full, completed from reference TRBV19 and TRBJ1-1, reads DGGITQSPKYLFRKEGQNVTLSCEQNLNHDAMYWYRQDPGQGLRLIYYSQIVNDFQKGDIAEGYSVSREKKESFPLTVTSAQKNPTAFYLCASSRLPGDRGPNTEAFFGQGTRLTVV.

There are many counts of this clonotype. The V call is TRBV25-1, the J call TRBJ2-7; D is uncertain. The CDR3 spans 14 residues. V was clipped by 2 bases and J by 2 bases, with 10 bases between them. Per germline, CDR1 MGHDK and CDR2 SYGVNS. CDR3 protein: CASSENSAAYEQYF. The DNA of the CDR3 is TGTGCCAGCAGTGAAAACAGTGCCGCCTACGAGCAGTACTTC.

This clonotype was recorded at least ten times. The V call is TRBV28, the J call TRBJ2-7; 7 nucleotides align to TRBD1. Germline CDR1 reads MDHEN; CDR2 reads SYDVKM. After removal of 3 bases from V and 1 base from J, the junction contained 6 bases not matched to a gene. CDR3 length: 15 amino acids. The DNA for the CDR3 is TGTGCCAGCAGTTTTGGGACAGCTTCTTCCTACGAGCAGTACTTC. Its protein product is CASSFGTASSYEQYF. The complete variable domain, with remaining parts taken from reference TRBV28 and TRBJ2-7, reads DVKVTQSSRYLVKRTGEKVFLECVQDMDHENMFWYRQDPGLGLRLIYFSYDVKMKEKGDIPEGYSVSREKKERFSLILESASTNQTSMYLCASSFGTASSYEQYFGPGTRLTVT.

In its sample, this clonotype was seen many times. The J gene is TRBJ1-1, the V gene TRBV11-1; 8 bases are shared with TRBD1. This CDR3 has 15 residues. V lost 5 bases to trimming and J lost 4 bases; unmatched junction nucleotides: 9. Germline CDR1 SGHAT, CDR2 FQDESV (reference sequence). The CDR3 DNA sequence: TGTGCCAGCAGCAGCGGTGGAACAGGGGGCACTGAAGCTTTCTTT. Protein product: CASSSGGTGGTEAFF.

This clonotype has ten or more counts. The chain employs TRBV19 and TRBJ2-5; maybe TRBD1 (5 bases). V was clipped by 3 bases and J by 4 bases, with 9 bases between them. The CDR3 runs to 13 residues. Germline-derived CDR1 and CDR2 are LNHDA and SQIVND (reference sequence). CDR3 in DNA: TGTGCCAGTAGTATCGACAGCTTAGAGACCCAGTACTTC. This translates into CASSIDSLETQYF.

This clonotype was counted many times. V is TRBV12-3 or TRBV12-4 and J is TRBJ1-1; D unresolved. The CDR3 is made up of 14 amino acids. V was shortened by 10 bases and J by 0 bases, with 15 bases between the two germline ends. Here the CDR3 DNA reads TGTGCCACCTTGGGCCGGGGAGTGAACACTGAAGCTTTCTTT. Its protein is CATLGRGVNTEAFF.

This clonotype came up many times. This chain links TRBV7-2 with TRBJ2-2; D is unclear. V lost 5 bases to trimming and J lost 6 bases, with 16 bases between them. The CDR3 extends over 15 amino acids. CDR1 and CDR2 from the germline V gene are SGHTA and FQGNSA. The CDR3, as DNA: TGTGCCAGCAGCCCCCAAGTCTTGGGATCCGGGGAGCTGTTTTTT. Protein: CASSPQVLGSGELFF.

The chain links TRBV30 to TRBJ1-2; D unclear. The CDR3 contains 13 residues. Trimming shortened V by 2 bases and J by 0 bases, and 7 bases separated the two germline ends. The V gene's germline CDR1 is GTSNPN and CDR2 SVGIG (reference sequence). The CDR3 here is CAWSYMANYGYTF. DNA of the CDR3: TGTGCCTGGAGTTACATGGCTAACTATGGCTACACCTTC.

CDR3 nucleotides: TGTGCCAGCAGTGAAGCTCATAGCGGGAGAGGGGGAGATACGCAGTATTTT. Encoded protein: CASSEAHSGRGGDTQYF. V and J are TRBV6-1 and TRBJ2-3; 9 nucleotides line up with TRBD2. The germline gives CDR1 MNHNS, CDR2 SASEGT. CDR3 length: 17 amino acids. V shed 0 bases, J shed 5 bases, and the junction held 9 bases outside the gene matches.

With regard to this clonotype: A clone one base away is much larger, so this may be a read error. The genes are TRBV2 and TRBJ1-3; D uncertain. Looked up from germline, CDR1 is SNHLY and CDR2 is FYNNEI. CDR3 length: 14 amino acids. Trimming removed 6 bases from V and 0 bases from J, with 9 bases in between. The CDR3 DNA is TGTGCCAGCAGCTTACAGCCCTCTGGAAACACCATATATTTT. It codes for CASSLQPSGNTIYF.

The table lists this clonotype with many counts. The genes are TRBV2 and TRBJ1-2; D is possibly TRBD1 (6 bases). The CDR3 length is 14 residues. Trimming removed 6 bases from V and 2 bases from J, with 13 bases in between. In germline, CDR1 is SNHLY, CDR2 FYNNEI. The CDR3 nucleotides read TGTGCCAGCAGCCAACAGAGGGGGAACTATGGCTACACCTTC. Translated, it gives CASSQQRGNYGYTF. Combining the CDR3 with reference TRBV2 and TRBJ1-2 gives the whole variable domain EPEVTQTPSHQVTQMGQEVILRCVPISNHLYFYWYRQILGQKVEFLVSFYNNEISEKSEIFDDQFSVERPDGSNFTLKIRSTKLEDSAMYFCASSQQRGNYGYTFGSGTRLTVV.

V and J are TRBV18 and TRBJ1-1; unclear D gene. This CDR3 spans 16 amino acids. CDR1 is KGHSH, CDR2 LQKENI, per germline. Trimming took off 2 bases at V and 4 bases at J, with 17 bases between the two ends. The CDR3 is CASSPEATRRTTEAFF. DNA of the CDR3: TGTGCCAGCTCACCAGAAGCTACTCGGCGGACCACTGAAGCTTTCTTT. Based on the CDR3 plus reference TRBV18 and TRBJ1-1, the full variable domain is NAGVMQNPRHLVRRRGQEARLRCSPMKGHSHVYWYRQLPEEGLKFMVYLQKENIIDESGMPKERFSAEFPKEGPSILRIQQVVRGDSAAYFCASSPEATRRTTEAFFGQGTRLTVV.

This clonotype was recorded a few times. This sequence may be a read error, since a much larger clone differs from it by one base. The chain joins TRBV6-5 to TRBJ2-7, with TRBD2 identical over 13 bases. From germline, CDR1 is MNHEY and CDR2 SVGAGI. This CDR3 spans 15 amino acids. The junction had 1 base not matched to a gene; V was cut back by 2 bases and J by 3 bases. The CDR3 loop reads CASSYGTSGNYEQYF. The CDR3 nucleotides read TGTGCCAGCAGTTACGGGACTAGCGGGAACTACGAGCAGTACTTC.